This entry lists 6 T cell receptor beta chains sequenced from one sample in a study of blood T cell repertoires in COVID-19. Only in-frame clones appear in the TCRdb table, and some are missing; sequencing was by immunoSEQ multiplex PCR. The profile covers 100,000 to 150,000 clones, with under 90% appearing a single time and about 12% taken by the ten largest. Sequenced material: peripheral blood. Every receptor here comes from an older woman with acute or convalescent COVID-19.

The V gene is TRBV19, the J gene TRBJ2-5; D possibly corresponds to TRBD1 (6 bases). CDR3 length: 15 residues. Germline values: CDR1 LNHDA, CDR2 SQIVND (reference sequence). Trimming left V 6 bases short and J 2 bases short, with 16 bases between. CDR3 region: CASRAGVSLQETQYF. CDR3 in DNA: TGTGCCAGTAGGGCAGGGGTTAGCCTACAAGAGACCCAGTACTTC.

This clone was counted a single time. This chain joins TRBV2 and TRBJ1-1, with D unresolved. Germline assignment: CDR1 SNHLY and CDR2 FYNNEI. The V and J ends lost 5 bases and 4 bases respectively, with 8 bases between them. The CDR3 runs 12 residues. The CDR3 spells CASSLSFTEAFF. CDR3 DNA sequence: TGTGCCAGCAGTTTGTCTTTCACTGAAGCTTTCTTT.

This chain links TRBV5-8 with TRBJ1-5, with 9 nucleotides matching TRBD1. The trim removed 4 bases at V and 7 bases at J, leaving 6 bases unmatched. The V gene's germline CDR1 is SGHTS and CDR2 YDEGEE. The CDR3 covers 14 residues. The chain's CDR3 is CASSRGQGDQPQHF. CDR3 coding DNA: TGTGCCAGCAGCAGGGGACAGGGTGACCAGCCCCAGCATTTT.

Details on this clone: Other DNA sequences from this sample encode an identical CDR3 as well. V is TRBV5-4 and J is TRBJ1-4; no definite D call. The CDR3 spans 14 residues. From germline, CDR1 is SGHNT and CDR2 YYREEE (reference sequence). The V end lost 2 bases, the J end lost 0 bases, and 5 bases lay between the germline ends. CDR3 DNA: TGTGCCAGCAGCTTACACGCAACTAATGAAAAACTGTTTTTT. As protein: CASSLHATNEKLFF.

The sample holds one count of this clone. The CDR3 protein is CASSHRGRPEAFF. DNA of the CDR3: TGTGCCAGCAGCCACAGGGGTCGGCCTGAAGCTTTCTTT. The chain couples TRBV13 to TRBJ1-1; the match to TRBD1 covers 7 bases. With 5 bases clipped from V and 6 bases from J, the junction kept 6 bases outside the gene matches. This CDR3 is built from 13 residues. Germline loops: CDR1 PRHDT, CDR2 FYEKMQ (reference sequence).

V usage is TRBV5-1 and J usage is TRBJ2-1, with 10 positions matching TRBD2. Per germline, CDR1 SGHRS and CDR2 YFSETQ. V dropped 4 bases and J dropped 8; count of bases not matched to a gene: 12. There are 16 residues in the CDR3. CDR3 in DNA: TGCGCCAGCAGCCCGGGGAGCGGGGGGGCCGTGGATGAGCAGTTCTTC. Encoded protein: CASSPGSGGAVDEQFF.